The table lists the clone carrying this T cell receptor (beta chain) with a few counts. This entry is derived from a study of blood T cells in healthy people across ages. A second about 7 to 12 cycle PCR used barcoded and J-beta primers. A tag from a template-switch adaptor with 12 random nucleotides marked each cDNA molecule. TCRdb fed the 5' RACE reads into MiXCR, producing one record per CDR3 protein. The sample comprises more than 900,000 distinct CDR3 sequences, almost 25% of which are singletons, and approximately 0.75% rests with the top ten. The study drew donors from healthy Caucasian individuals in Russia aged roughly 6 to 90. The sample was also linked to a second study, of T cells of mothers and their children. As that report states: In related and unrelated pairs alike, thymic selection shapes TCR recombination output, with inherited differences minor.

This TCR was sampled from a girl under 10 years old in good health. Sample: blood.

The CDR3 region is CAGSGGSHEQFF. The DNA of the CDR3 is TGTGCCGGGTCAGGGGGATCCCATGAGCAGTTCTTC. This chain uses TRBV7-9 with TRBJ2-1, with 7 bases fitting TRBD1. The V segment lost 11 bases and the J segment 8 bases; nucleotides outside the gene matches: 9. Germline V gene sequence: CDR1 SEHNR, CDR2 FQNEAQ (reference sequence). The CDR3 is made up of 12 amino acids.